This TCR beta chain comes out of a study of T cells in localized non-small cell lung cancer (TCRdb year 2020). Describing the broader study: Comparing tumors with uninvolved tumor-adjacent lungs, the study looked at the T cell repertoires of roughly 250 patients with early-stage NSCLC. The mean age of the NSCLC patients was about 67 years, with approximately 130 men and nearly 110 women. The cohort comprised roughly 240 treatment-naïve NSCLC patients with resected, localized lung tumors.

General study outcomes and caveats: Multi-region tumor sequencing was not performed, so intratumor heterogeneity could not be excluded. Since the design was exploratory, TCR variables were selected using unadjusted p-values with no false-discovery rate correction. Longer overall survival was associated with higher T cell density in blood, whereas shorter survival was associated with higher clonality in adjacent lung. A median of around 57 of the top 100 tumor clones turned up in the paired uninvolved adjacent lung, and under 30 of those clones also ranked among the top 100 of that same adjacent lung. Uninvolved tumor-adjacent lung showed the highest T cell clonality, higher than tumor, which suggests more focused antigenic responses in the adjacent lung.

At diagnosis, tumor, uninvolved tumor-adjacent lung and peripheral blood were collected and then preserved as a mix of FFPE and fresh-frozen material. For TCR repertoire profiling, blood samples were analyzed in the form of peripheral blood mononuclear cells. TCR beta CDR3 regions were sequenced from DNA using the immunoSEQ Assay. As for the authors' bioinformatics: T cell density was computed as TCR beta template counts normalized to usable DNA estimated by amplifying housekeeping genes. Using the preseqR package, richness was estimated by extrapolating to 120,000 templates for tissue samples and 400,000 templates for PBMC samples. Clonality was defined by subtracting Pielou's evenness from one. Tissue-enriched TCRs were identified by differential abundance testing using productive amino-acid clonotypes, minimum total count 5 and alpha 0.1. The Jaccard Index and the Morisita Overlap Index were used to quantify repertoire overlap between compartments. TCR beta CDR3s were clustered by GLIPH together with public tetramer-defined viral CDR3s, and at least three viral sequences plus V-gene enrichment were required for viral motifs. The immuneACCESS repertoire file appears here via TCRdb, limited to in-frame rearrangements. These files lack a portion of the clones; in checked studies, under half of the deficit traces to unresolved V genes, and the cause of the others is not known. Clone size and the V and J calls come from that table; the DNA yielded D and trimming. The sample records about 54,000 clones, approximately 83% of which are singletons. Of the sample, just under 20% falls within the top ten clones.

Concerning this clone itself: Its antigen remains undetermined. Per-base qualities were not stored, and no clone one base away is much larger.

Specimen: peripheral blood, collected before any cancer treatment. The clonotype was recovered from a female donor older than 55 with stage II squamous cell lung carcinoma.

For the CDR3, the sequence is CASSLDRTTNTIYF. The base sequence is TGCGCCAGCAGTCTCGACAGGACGACGAACACCATATATTTT. The V gene is TRBV10-2 and the J gene is TRBJ1-3; TRBD1 is possibly the D segment (6 matching bases). According to the germline V gene, CDR1 reads WSHSY and CDR2 reads SAAADI. The CDR3 goes from the cysteine to the phenylalanine over 14 residues. Left in the record is the CDR3 DNA by itself, 42 bases read in frame from the first base. V was cut back by 5 bases and J by 7 bases, leaving a gap of 15 bases between them.